The 10 T cell receptor beta chains presented below share a single source sample, sequenced in a study of blood T cells in healthy people across ages (dated by TCRdb to between 2015 and 2017). To prepare the library, 5' RACE was applied. The run used an Illumina HiSeq 2500. A second PCR of roughly 7 to 11 cycles was performed with a sample-barcoded 5' primer and a J-beta primer mix. TCRdb trimmed the raw reads at Q25, called clones with MiXCR and kept productive beta chains. Each entry merges the rows of one CDR3 protein and shows their most common DNA and genes. The sample table shows 600,000 to 800,000 distinct CDR3 sequences, and about 51% are seen once. The ten top clones hold roughly 14% of the sample. The specimen was blood. The source of these receptors is a woman of 80 years or more in good health.

This clonotype has only a few counts. The J gene is TRBJ2-1, the V gene TRBV9, with 8 bases identical to TRBD2. Trimming at V came to 0 bases and at J to 7 bases, leaving 12 bases not matched to a gene. Germline V gene data show CDR1 as SGDLS and CDR2 as YYNGEE. The CDR3 has 17 amino acids. The CDR3 region is CASSVGGSGGPWNEQFF. CDR3 bases: TGTGCCAGCAGCGTAGGAGGCTCGGGAGGGCCGTGGAATGAGCAGTTCTTC.

This clonotype has a handful of counts. This chain links TRBV5-1 with TRBJ2-1; 8 nucleotides line up with TRBD1. After removal of 5 bases from V and 5 bases from J, the junction contained 3 bases not matched to a gene. The CDR3 has 13 residues. The germline gives CDR1 SGHRS, CDR2 YFSETQ. The CDR3 sequence: CASRPTGDNEQFF. Here the CDR3 DNA reads TGCGCCAGCAGACCGACAGGGGACAATGAGCAGTTCTTC.

This clonotype came up many times. The genes are TRBV9 and TRBJ1-1; unclear D gene. The V end lost 6 bases, the J end lost 0 bases, and 15 bases lay between the germline ends. The V gene's germline CDR1 is SGDLS and CDR2 YYNGEE. CDR3 length: 15 amino acids. The DNA of the CDR3 is TGTGCCAGCACCCTCAGCCCGGGGATGAACACTGAAGCTTTCTTT. Protein: CASTLSPGMNTEAFF.

This clonotype was observed at least ten times. The chain couples TRBV7-9 to TRBJ2-1; TRBD2 might be the D (5 bases). Between the trimmed V and J ends, which lost 5 bases and 11 bases, there was a span of 16 bases. This CDR3 spans 13 amino acids. Germline CDR1 reads SEHNR; CDR2 reads FQNEAQ (reference sequence). In nucleotides, the CDR3 is TGTGCCAGCAGCCCCGACAAGGCCGGGAAGCAGTTCTTC. Its protein is CASSPDKAGKQFF.

V is TRBV7-6 and J is TRBJ1-1; D is unclear. V was trimmed by 1 base and J by 6 bases, leaving 9 bases between them. Germline CDR1 SGHVS, CDR2 FNYEAQ. This CDR3 is 13 amino acids long. The CDR3 DNA reads TGTGCCAGCAGCTTAGGCGCTGTGGCTGAAGCTTTCTTT. Translating gives CASSLGAVAEAFF.

The chain has TRBV11-2 and TRBJ2-1, with D perhaps given as TRBD1 or TRBD2 (5 bases each). Trimming pared 2 bases from V and 5 bases from J, leaving 31 bases between. CDR1 is SGHAT and CDR2 is FQNNGV in the germline V gene. CDR3 size: 21 residues. This CDR3 reads CASSLSRGLVMGTPLDNEQFF. The DNA of the CDR3 is TGTGCCAGCAGCTTAAGCCGCGGTCTAGTGATGGGGACCCCATTGGACAATGAGCAGTTCTTC.

The CDR3 protein is CASSTTGVQPQHF. CDR3 DNA sequence: TGTGCCAGCAGTACTACAGGGGTCCAGCCCCAGCATTTT. The rearrangement uses TRBV12-3 or TRBV12-4 and TRBJ1-5, with 7 bases that match TRBD1. V dropped 5 bases and J dropped 7; count of bases not matched to a gene: 5. CDR3 length: 13 residues.

This rearrangement joins TRBV12-3 or TRBV12-4 to TRBJ2-3; D is ambiguous. Trimming shortened V by 5 bases and J by 1 base, and 16 bases separated the two germline ends. The CDR3 has 16 residues. The CDR3 DNA reads as TGTGCCAGCAGTATCCGCCGGAAGGAGCGCACAGATACGCAGTATTTT. Amino acid sequence: CASSIRRKERTDTQYF.

The chain combines TRBV12-3 or TRBV12-4 with TRBJ1-2; D may be TRBD1 (5 bases). The length of the CDR3 is 15 residues. The germline V and J ends were trimmed by 3 bases and 3 bases, with 14 bases remaining between them. This CDR3 reads CASSFGGSRDYGYTF. DNA of the CDR3: TGTGCCAGCAGTTTCGGAGGGTCCAGGGACTATGGCTACACCTTC.

The chain is built from TRBV10-2 and TRBJ1-5; D is undetermined. V was shortened by 2 bases and J by 7 bases, with 12 bases between the two germline ends. The CDR3 has 14 amino acids. Germline V gene sequence: CDR1 WSHSY, CDR2 SAAADI. CDR3 bases: TGCGCCAGCAGTGAGGCGAAGGGTAAACAGCCCCAGCATTTT. Residues: CASSEAKGKQPQHF.